This T cell receptor (beta chain) comes out of a study of shared clonotypes between healthy human individuals. Broader study findings: Sampling included only blood; tissue repertoires likely differ.

Here immunoSEQ multiplex PCR was the method, and the copy in TCRdb shows in-frame clones only, minus some. The table includes 2,500,000 or so clones, 93% detected once. A word on this clone: What it recognizes is unknown.

Germline values: CDR1 SGHTA, CDR2 FQGNSA. V dropped 7 bases and J dropped 1 base, with 13 bases sitting between them. CDR3 length: 14 amino acids. The clonotype comes from a man between 18 and 35 years old in good health. Some clones in this sample may be carry-over from other donors' samples. The chain recombines TRBV7-2 with TRBJ1-1, with unresolved D. The material sequenced was naive CD4+ T cells from PBMCs. Subset in this sample: CD45RA+ positively selected. The CDR3 nucleotides read TGTGCCAGCACCCACAAGGGTGGGAACACTGAAGCTTTCTTT. It is translated as CASTHKGGNTEAFF.